The 9 T cell receptor beta chains below were found in one sample sequenced in a study of blood T cell repertoires in COVID-19. The data were produced by immunoSEQ multiplex PCR, yet TCRdb's version contains in-frame clones alone and is incomplete. The data contain fewer than 200,000 clones, more than 85% of them singletons. Material for sequencing was PBMCs or T cells enriched from blood (not recorded which). The origin of the receptors is a woman in her thirties or forties in a cohort exposed to, infected with or recovered from COVID-19 (not recorded which).

This clone was observed a single time. The rearrangement joins TRBV7-2 to TRBJ2-7; 10 nucleotides align to TRBD2. J was trimmed by 1 base and V by 2 bases; bases with no gene match: 5. This CDR3 comprises 16 residues. Germline-derived CDR1 and CDR2 are SGHTA and FQGNSA. The DNA for the CDR3 is TGTGCCAGCAGCTTAATCCCTAGCGGGGGATCCTACGAGCAGTACTTC. This encodes CASSLIPSGGSYEQYF.

The chain has TRBV29-1 and TRBJ2-7; D may be TRBD2 (5 bases). V dropped 6 bases and J dropped 3 bases, with 9 bases sitting between them. CDR1 is SQVTM and CDR2 is ANQGSEA in the germline V gene. The CDR3 loop spans 11 amino acids. The CDR3 region is CSVLEGYEQYF. CDR3 DNA sequence: TGCAGCGTACTTGAGGGCTACGAGCAGTACTTC.

The chain uses TRBV19 and TRBJ1-5; 10 bases fit TRBD1. Losses at the gene ends were 4 bases for V and 0 bases for J; bases not matched to a gene: 9. CDR3 size: 18 residues. Germline assignment: CDR1 LNHDA and CDR2 SQIVND (reference sequence). This CDR3 reads CASSTSRQGAVSNQPQHF. In DNA, the CDR3 is TGTGCCAGTAGTACCTCACGACAGGGGGCCGTTAGCAATCAGCCCCAGCATTTT.

The gene calls are TRBV11-2 and TRBJ2-7; no definite D call. This CDR3 comprises 14 residues. V lost 5 bases and J 2 bases, leaving 13 bases between the germline ends. Germline loops: CDR1 SGHAT, CDR2 FQNNGV. DNA for the CDR3: TGTGCCAGCAGCCCCCCCCCGGGTACCTACGAGCAGTACTTC. Its translation: CASSPPPGTYEQYF.

The rearrangement links TRBV7-9 to TRBJ2-3; TRBD2 matches 13 bases. This CDR3 is built from 18 residues. J lost 0 bases, V lost 5 bases, and 8 bases had no gene match. CDR1 and CDR2 (germline): SEHNR, FQNEAQ (reference sequence). CDR3 in DNA: TGTGCCAGCAGCCCAGGGACTAGCGGGGATACTAGCACAGATACGCAGTATTTT. Translated: CASSPGTSGDTSTDTQYF.

The chain uses TRBV18 and TRBJ1-4; 7 nucleotides agree with TRBD1. The junction had 4 bases not matched to a gene; V was cut back by 2 bases and J by 4 bases. CDR3 length equals 15 residues. Germline V lookup: CDR1 KGHSH, CDR2 LQKENI. The CDR3 region is CASSPDRVGNEKLFF. The CDR3 DNA follows: TGTGCCAGCTCACCAGACAGGGTGGGTAATGAAAAACTGTTTTTT.

V usage is TRBV19 and J usage is TRBJ1-4; D unclear. This CDR3 contains 13 residues. Germline values: CDR1 LNHDA, CDR2 SQIVND (reference sequence). Trimming removed 7 bases from V and 3 bases from J, with 9 bases in between. For the CDR3, the DNA is TGTGCCAGTAACGGGGTTTCTAATGAAAAACTGTTTTTT. It specifies CASNGVSNEKLFF.

In DNA, the CDR3 is TGCGCCAGCAGCCAAGGCGGGCCCTTCTATGGCTACACCTTC. It is translated as CASSQGGPFYGYTF. The chain links TRBV4-3 to TRBJ1-2; no clear D. This CDR3 is built from 14 residues. V was clipped by 1 base and J by 4 bases, with 10 bases between them. Germline V gene sequence: CDR1 LGHNA, CDR2 YSLEER.

This chain links TRBV5-1 with TRBJ1-5; TRBD1 is a possible D gene (5 bases). In germline, CDR1 is SGHRS, CDR2 YFSETQ. V lost 2 bases and J 3 bases, leaving 9 bases between the germline ends. The CDR3 extends over 14 amino acids. CDR3 amino acids: CASSFSGANQPQHF. The CDR3 bases are TGCGCCAGCAGCTTTAGTGGGGCCAATCAGCCCCAGCATTTT.